Presented here are 11 T cell receptor beta chains from one specimen sequenced in a study of T cell repertoires in cytomegalovirus infection. Their antigens remain unidentified. TCRdb re-derived calls from the reads in MiXCR, one entry per CDR3 protein. The sample lists some 920,000 distinct CDR3 sequences, 31% occurring once. The sample was cultured CD8+ T cells from PBMCs, taken from culture after CMV antigen stimulation. Every receptor here comes from a human donor in good health (CMV status not recorded). Some clones in this sample may be carry-over from other donors' samples.

V and J are TRBV6-5 and TRBJ2-1; 7 nucleotides line up with TRBD1. This CDR3 has 19 amino acids. Germline assignment: CDR1 MNHEY and CDR2 SVGAGI. Trimming removed 2 bases from V and 6 bases from J; junction bases left unmatched: 19. In DNA form, the CDR3 reads TGTGCCAGCAGTTACCCAATCCCGAGGGGGCGGCTCTCAATCAATGAGCAGTTCTTC. This translates into CASSYPIPRGRLSINEQFF.

This clonotype occurred many times. This chain links TRBV5-1 with TRBJ1-1, with 7 bases that match TRBD1. The CDR3 sequence is 15 residues long. Per germline, CDR1 SGHRS and CDR2 YFSETQ. J gave up 1 base and V 0 bases, and 3 bases lay outside the gene matches. The chain's CDR3 is CASSLAGTENTEAFF. The CDR3 DNA reads as TGCGCCAGCAGCTTGGCCGGGACAGAGAACACTGAAGCTTTCTTT. The full variable domain, with the rest looked up from reference TRBV5-1 and TRBJ1-1, is KAGVTQTPRYLIKTRGQQVTLSCSPISGHRSVSWYQQTPGQGLQFLFEYFSETQRNKGNFPGRFSGRQFSNSRSEMNVSTLELGDSALYLCASSLAGTENTEAFFGQGTRLTVV.

This clonotype was picked up a small number of times. The rearrangement links TRBV5-5 to TRBJ2-1; unclear D gene. Per the germline V gene, CDR1 is SGHKS and CDR2 is YYEKEE (reference sequence). V was pared by 1 base and J by 7 bases, with 21 bases between. The CDR3 is 17 residues long. The CDR3 reads CASSLTGGTIFGNEQFF. The DNA for the CDR3 is TGTGCCAGCAGCTTGACGGGCGGTACTATCTTCGGGAATGAGCAGTTCTTC.

Remarks on this clonotype: At one end the junction does not follow the germline gene, possibly because of a read error. The rearrangement joins TRBV27 to TRBJ2-6; D may be TRBD1 (5 bases). The CDR3 spans 13 residues. Looked up from germline, CDR1 is MNHEY and CDR2 is SMNVEV (reference sequence). As DNA, the CDR3 is TGTGCCAGCAGTTTAGCTGGGGCCGACGTCCTGACTTTC. It codes for CASSLAGADVLTF. The whole variable domain, filled in from reference TRBV27 and TRBJ2-6, reads EAQVTQNPRYLITVTGKKLTVTCSQNMNHEYMSWYRQDPGLGLRQIYYSMNVEVTDKGDVPEGYKVSRKEKRNFPLILESPSPNQTSLYFCASSLAGADVLTFGAGSRLTVL.

This clonotype was seen only once. The chain joins TRBV15 to TRBJ1-5; the D gene is possibly TRBD1 (5 bases). CDR3 length: 14 amino acids. Trimming pared 8 bases from V and 0 bases from J, leaving 11 bases between. Germline V gives CDR1 LNHNV, CDR2 YYDKDF (reference sequence). This chain's CDR3 is CATRQFNSNQPQHF. Written as DNA, the CDR3 is TGTGCCACCCGACAGTTTAATAGCAATCAGCCCCAGCATTTT.

The sample holds a few counts of this clonotype. CDR3 in amino acids: CASSSGRALNYGYTF. The CDR3 DNA follows: TGTGCCAGCAGCTCTGGACGGGCGCTTAACTATGGCTACACCTTC. This sequence joins TRBV7-9 and TRBJ1-2; D is uncertain. V gave up 4 bases and J gave up 1 base, with 13 bases separating them. CDR3 length: 15 amino acids. Germline CDR1 is SEHNR and CDR2 is FQNEAQ (reference sequence).

The V and J genes are TRBV20-1 and TRBJ2-1; D might be TRBD2 (5 bases). The CDR3 length is 14 residues. V lost 8 bases and J 5 bases, leaving 19 bases between the germline ends. The germline gives CDR1 DFQATT, CDR2 SNEGSKA (reference sequence). CDR3 DNA sequence: TGCAGTACCCCCGGGCGGCCGGGGAACAATGAGCAGTTCTTC. Translating gives CSTPGRPGNNEQFF.

The chain has TRBV20-1 and TRBJ2-1; no clear D. Trimming pared 0 bases from V and 8 bases from J, leaving 20 bases between. Germline V CDR1 and CDR2: DFQATT, SNEGSKA (reference sequence). There are 16 residues in the CDR3. CDR3 in amino acids: CSARDLGSSTFDEQFF. The CDR3 nucleotides are TGCAGTGCTAGAGATCTCGGCTCCTCGACGTTCGATGAGCAGTTCTTC.

The V gene is TRBV6-5, the J gene TRBJ2-1; D unclear. The germline V and J ends were trimmed by 8 bases and 9 bases, with 14 bases remaining between them. The CDR3 contains 12 residues. Per germline, CDR1 MNHEY and CDR2 SVGAGI. In DNA, the CDR3 is TGTGCCAGCGGCCCAGCAGTGGGTGAGCAGTTCTTC. Translating it yields CASGPAVGEQFF.

The rearrangement uses TRBV27 and TRBJ2-1, with D perhaps TRBD2 (5 bases). Germline loops: CDR1 MNHEY, CDR2 SMNVEV (reference sequence). V was cut by 2 bases and J by 6 bases, with 11 bases left in between. The CDR3 sequence is 14 residues long. CDR3 protein: CASSLPSSPNEQFF. CDR3 DNA sequence: TGTGCCAGCAGTTTACCGTCTAGCCCCAATGAGCAGTTCTTC.

The CDR3 sequence: CASSGQSSGNTIYF. The CDR3 DNA is TGTGCCAGCAGCGGACAGAGCTCTGGAAACACCATATATTTT. This sequence joins TRBV6-6 and TRBJ1-3; D is possibly TRBD1 (6 bases). The germline gives CDR1 MNHNY, CDR2 SVGAGI (reference sequence). The CDR3 is made up of 14 amino acids. V was cut by 6 bases and J by 0 bases, with 9 bases left in between.